This is a list of T cell receptor beta chains from one sample in a study of cytomegalovirus exposure and HLA in healthy donors. Some clones are missing from TCRdb's copy, which holds only in-frame ones; the method was immunoSEQ multiplex PCR. The data contain approximately 160,000 clones, around 90% of them singletons. The sequenced sample was PBMCs. The receptors stem from a woman aged 18-29 years in good health and CMV-seropositive. Each CDR3 is given without its conserved first and last residue. The order of the fields is J gene, V gene, CDR3 protein.

TRBJ2-3 TRBV15 ATSRGSREGLLRDTQY
TRBJ2-1 TRBV28 ASKNRDRAYNEQF
TRBJ2-3 TRBV5-4 ASSLGTSGGPTDTQY
TRBJ1-5 TRBV29-1 SVESAANQPQH
TRBJ2-7 TRBV7-2 ASSMTGYEQY
TRBJ2-2 TRBV28 ASSLAGTGGHGELF
TRBJ1-1 TRBV6-1 ASSLTGGNTEAF
TRBJ2-1 TRBV7-8 ASSSEEQGTIYLVSSEQF
TRBJ1-6 TRBV2 ASSPLGGNSPLH
TRBJ1-2 TRBV2 ASSEGLGGIGRGYT
TRBJ2-6 TRBV29-1 SAQTQGLSGANVLT
TRBJ2-5 TRBV5-6 ASSLAGREETQY
TRBJ2-1 TRBV7-3 ASSLIGLAGGLSYNEQF
TRBJ1-3 TRBV6-6 ASIKAGEQGNTIY
TRBJ2-1 TRBV27 ASSREGVGEQF
TRBJ2-5 TRBV10-3 AISEFQGAETQY
TRBJ2-6 TRBV19 ASSQTGGGANVLT
TRBJ2-5 TRBV30 AWSGQGGETQY
TRBJ2-7 TRBV28 ASSLSDTAYEQY
TRBJ2-7 TRBV5-4 ASSSIAGGKNEQY
TRBJ2-1 TRBV9 ASSVEVAAYNEQF
TRBJ1-4 TRBV4-3 ASSQATGQGDEKLF
TRBJ2-1 TRBV2 ASSERGRTGKF
TRBJ1-5 TRBV15 ATSRGQYEAVGQPQH
TRBJ2-5 TRBV7-7 ASSPNTGTGTETQY
TRBJ2-7 TRBV29-1 SASRTGSSYEQY
TRBJ1-4 TRBV30 AWQQGQINEKLF
TRBJ2-7 TRBV10-3 AIGVAGGYEQY
TRBJ1-2 TRBV5-1 ASSLTASGGYGYT
TRBJ1-2 TRBV28 ASSLAQGAVYGYT
TRBJ2-1 TRBV27 ASTEPNKRTFISGDSYNEQF
TRBJ1-5 TRBV4-1 ASSPTGQINQPQH
TRBJ1-4 TRBV2 ASIPGQGAANEKLF
TRBJ2-1 TRBV29-1 SSRVRTYNEQF
TRBJ1-3 TRBV7-2 ARIKGGTFSGNTIY
TRBJ2-7 TRBV2 ASRPGQAYEQY
TRBJ2-1 TRBV16 ASSPFRGWEQF
TRBJ2-5 TRBV11-2 ASSFSGQQFQETQY
TRBJ2-1 TRBV7-3 ASSVDSGGHNEQF
TRBJ1-2 TRBV29-1 SVEGGLGLGYT
TRBJ1-1 TRBV9 ASSVVTGVEAF
TRBJ1-1 TRBV4-2 ASSQDRDRLNTEAF
TRBJ1-5 TRBV6-1 ASSENNVGPSNQPQH
TRBJ1-5 TRBV11-3 ASSTTRPGDQPQH
TRBJ1-6 TRBV21-1 ASSKQNSPLH
TRBJ1-5 TRBV19 ASRSGGNSNQPQH
TRBJ1-1 TRBV2 ASLRLNTEAF
TRBJ2-1 TRBV2 AIGGGHNEQF
TRBJ2-5 TRBV6-4 ASSERAGGPETQY
TRBJ2-1 TRBV2 ASTGLAGDEQF
TRBJ2-1 TRBV9 ASSPRTGVSSYNEQF
TRBJ1-1 TRBV7-9 ASSLEGATEAF
TRBJ1-5 TRBV7-9 ASSLGGGGDQPQH
TRBJ2-1 TRBV2 ASSEAETRVFYNEQF
TRBJ2-1 TRBV5-6 ASSFLRVAGEQF
TRBJ2-3 TRBV5-1 ASKLEKDTQY
TRBJ2-5 TRBV5-4 ASSGAPTGGGETQY
TRBJ2-2 TRBV10-1 ASSPGQGNTGELF